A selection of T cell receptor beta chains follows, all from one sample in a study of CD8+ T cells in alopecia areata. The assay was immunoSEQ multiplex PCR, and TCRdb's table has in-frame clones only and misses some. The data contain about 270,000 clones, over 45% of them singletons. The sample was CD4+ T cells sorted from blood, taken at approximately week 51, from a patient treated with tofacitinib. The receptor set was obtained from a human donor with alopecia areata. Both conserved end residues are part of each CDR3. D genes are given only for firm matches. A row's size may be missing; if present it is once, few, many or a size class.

CDR3 DNA: TGCAGCGACCGACTAGCGGGGGGGACTGAGCAGTTCTTC
CDR3 protein: CSDRLAGGTEQFF
D gene: TRBD2
J gene: TRBJ2-1
clone size: NA
V gene: TRBV29-1

CDR3 DNA: TGTGCCAGCAGCACCGGGACACTCACAACTAATGAAAAACTGTTTTTT
CDR3 protein: CASSTGTLTTNEKLFF
D gene: NA
J gene: TRBJ1-4
clone size: few
V gene: TRBV7-8

CDR3 DNA: TGTGCCAGCACCCCAGGAAAGGGGTTAGGCACGAACACTGAAGCTTTCTTT
CDR3 protein: CASTPGKGLGTNTEAFF
D gene: NA
J gene: TRBJ1-1
clone size: NA
V gene: TRBV4-2

CDR3 DNA: TGTGCCATCAGTGAGTCGAGGGTAGGGCAAGATACGCAGTATTTT
CDR3 protein: CAISESRVGQDTQYF
D gene: NA
J gene: TRBJ2-3
clone size: NA
V gene: TRBV10-3

CDR3 DNA: TGTGCCAGCAGCTTGCGCGGACAGCCCCTGGAGCAGTACTTC
CDR3 protein: CASSLRGQPLEQYF
D gene: NA
J gene: TRBJ2-7
clone size: NA
V gene: TRBV5-6

CDR3 DNA: TGTGCCTGGAGTGTAGAGGGCGGCCCAGCTAACTATGGCTACACCTTC
CDR3 protein: CAWSVEGGPANYGYTF
D gene: NA
J gene: TRBJ1-2
clone size: NA
V gene: TRBV30

CDR3 DNA: TGTGCCAGCAGTTTCTTCCGCGGGACGAGCACAGATACGCAGTATTTT
CDR3 protein: CASSFFRGTSTDTQYF
D gene: NA
J gene: TRBJ2-3
clone size: few
V gene: TRBV28

CDR3 DNA: TGTGCCAGCCAGTTTAATTCACCCCTCCACTTT
CDR3 protein: CASQFNSPLHF
D gene: NA
J gene: TRBJ1-6
clone size: NA
V gene: TRBV21-1

CDR3 DNA: TGCAGCGTTAGAGGGGACCACTCCTACGAGCAGTACTTC
CDR3 protein: CSVRGDHSYEQYF
D gene: NA
J gene: TRBJ2-7
clone size: NA
V gene: TRBV29-1

CDR3 DNA: TGTGCCAGCAGTTTAACAGATGGGGGGGCCAACGTCCTGACTTTC
CDR3 protein: CASSLTDGGANVLTF
D gene: NA
J gene: TRBJ2-6
clone size: NA
V gene: TRBV6-5

CDR3 DNA: TGCAGCGTATTCGAATGGGGGGCCTCGAACACTGAAGCTTTCTTT
CDR3 protein: CSVFEWGASNTEAFF
D gene: NA
J gene: TRBJ1-1
clone size: few
V gene: TRBV29-1

CDR3 DNA: TGTGCCAGCAGTTACGGGGGACAAGGAATTCAGCCCCAGCATTTT
CDR3 protein: CASSYGGQGIQPQHF
D gene: NA
J gene: TRBJ1-5
clone size: few
V gene: TRBV6-6

CDR3 DNA: TGCGCCAGCAGAGCGGGCACTAGCACAGATACGCAGTATTTT
CDR3 protein: CASRAGTSTDTQYF
D gene: NA
J gene: TRBJ2-3
clone size: NA
V gene: TRBV5-1